This is a list of T cell receptor beta chains from one sample in a study of shared clonotypes between healthy human individuals. Assay: immunoSEQ multiplex PCR; the TCRdb copy retains only in-frame clones and omits some. The sample carries about 2.2 million clones, just under 95% recorded once. The material sequenced was naive CD8+ T cells from PBMCs. These receptors were taken from a young man in good health. Some clones in this sample may be carry-over from other donors' samples. Each CDR3 is given with its conserved first and last residue. Fields, in order: V gene, D gene, clone size, J gene, CDR3 DNA, CDR3 protein. The D gene is left open where the match is weak. Only some rows state a clone size, as once, few, many or a class for expanded clones.

v_call: TRBV27
d_call: NA
clone_size: NA
j_call: TRBJ2-2
cdr3_nt: TGTGCCAGCAGTTTAGGGGGGGCGGCCACCGGGGAGCTGTTTTTT
cdr3_aa: CASSLGGAATGELFF

v_call: TRBV19
d_call: TRBD1
clone_size: NA
j_call: TRBJ2-1
cdr3_nt: TGTGCCAGTAGTCGGGACAGTTACAATGAGCAGTTCTTC
cdr3_aa: CASSRDSYNEQFF

v_call: TRBV7-9
d_call: NA
clone_size: NA
j_call: TRBJ2-2
cdr3_nt: TGTGCCAGCAGCTTCCCCCGACTAGAGACGAACACCGGGGAGCTGTTTTTT
cdr3_aa: CASSFPRLETNTGELFF

v_call: TRBV10-3
d_call: NA
clone_size: NA
j_call: TRBJ2-2
cdr3_nt: TGTGCCATCAGTGGCCCCACCGACGGGAGTCTCCCAAACACCGGGGAGCTGTTTTTT
cdr3_aa: CAISGPTDGSLPNTGELFF

v_call: TRBV27
d_call: NA
clone_size: once
j_call: TRBJ2-7
cdr3_nt: TGTGCCAGCAGTTTGAAGGGTCTTAACGAGCAGTACTTC
cdr3_aa: CASSLKGLNEQYF

v_call: TRBV2
d_call: TRBD2
clone_size: NA
j_call: TRBJ2-3
cdr3_nt: TGTGCCATCTTAAATAGCGGGTCGCAGTATTTT
cdr3_aa: CAILNSGSQYF

v_call: TRBV27
d_call: TRBD1
clone_size: NA
j_call: TRBJ2-7
cdr3_nt: TGTGCCAGCGGTAGGACAGGATCCTACGAGCAGTACTTC
cdr3_aa: CASGRTGSYEQYF

v_call: TRBV28
d_call: NA
clone_size: NA
j_call: TRBJ1-5
cdr3_nt: TGTGCCAGCAGTTTATCGTTTTCGAATCAGCCCCAGCATTTT
cdr3_aa: CASSLSFSNQPQHF

v_call: TRBV29-1
d_call: NA
clone_size: NA
j_call: TRBJ2-5
cdr3_nt: TGCAGCGCCCCGAATGGGACACTCCAAGAGACCCAGTACTTC
cdr3_aa: CSAPNGTLQETQYF

v_call: TRBV2
d_call: NA
clone_size: NA
j_call: TRBJ2-7
cdr3_nt: TGTGCCAGCATTTTCTCCGGTGGGGGAAGCTACGAGCAGTACTTC
cdr3_aa: CASIFSGGGSYEQYF

v_call: TRBV6-6
d_call: NA
clone_size: NA
j_call: TRBJ2-1
cdr3_nt: TGTGCCAGCGATACCGGGACCCTTCCCTACAATGAGCAGTTCTTC
cdr3_aa: CASDTGTLPYNEQFF

v_call: TRBV28
d_call: NA
clone_size: NA
j_call: TRBJ1-1
cdr3_nt: TGTGCCAGCAGTTTATGGGTGCGGGAAGGCCCCCATGAAGCTTTCTTT
cdr3_aa: CASSLWVREGPHEAFF

v_call: TRBV7-6
d_call: NA
clone_size: NA
j_call: TRBJ2-7
cdr3_nt: TGTGCCAGCAGCTTAGGGGTGGGCGGGAACAACGAGCAGTACTTC
cdr3_aa: CASSLGVGGNNEQYF

v_call: TRBV11-2
d_call: NA
clone_size: NA
j_call: TRBJ1-3
cdr3_nt: TGTGCCAGCAGCCCAAGCCCCTCCTCAGCAGCGCGAAACACCATATATTTT
cdr3_aa: CASSPSPSSAARNTIYF

v_call: TRBV9
d_call: NA
clone_size: NA
j_call: TRBJ2-5
cdr3_nt: TGTGCCAGCAGCGCTGGGTCTCGTCAAGAGACCCAGTACTTC
cdr3_aa: CASSAGSRQETQYF

v_call: TRBV28
d_call: NA
clone_size: NA
j_call: TRBJ2-1
cdr3_nt: TGTGCCAGCAGTGAAGACAGTGCCTACAATGAGCAGTTCTTC
cdr3_aa: CASSEDSAYNEQFF

v_call: TRBV7-3
d_call: TRBD1
clone_size: NA
j_call: TRBJ1-1
cdr3_nt: TGTGCCAGCAGCATGGACAGGGACACTGAAGCTTTCTTT
cdr3_aa: CASSMDRDTEAFF

v_call: TRBV28
d_call: TRBD1
clone_size: NA
j_call: TRBJ2-1
cdr3_nt: TGTGCCAGCACCACCGACAGGGGGATTGGCAATGAGCAGTTCTTC
cdr3_aa: CASTTDRGIGNEQFF

v_call: TRBV6-6
d_call: TRBD1
clone_size: NA
j_call: TRBJ2-4
cdr3_nt: TGTGCCAGCAGCCGGGACAGGGCGGACATTCAGTACTTC
cdr3_aa: CASSRDRADIQYF

v_call: TRBV4-3
d_call: NA
clone_size: NA
j_call: TRBJ1-2
cdr3_nt: TGCGCCAGCAGCCAAGCAGCGAATTATAGCAACTATGGCTACACCTTC
cdr3_aa: CASSQAANYSNYGYTF

v_call: TRBV4-1
d_call: NA
clone_size: NA
j_call: TRBJ2-3
cdr3_nt: TGCGCCAGCAGGGGCGTTACGGATACGCAGTATTTT
cdr3_aa: CASRGVTDTQYF

v_call: TRBV7-6
d_call: NA
clone_size: NA
j_call: TRBJ1-5
cdr3_nt: TGTGCCAGCAGCTTAGGGCAGGGGATCAATCAGCCCCAGCATTTT
cdr3_aa: CASSLGQGINQPQHF

v_call: TRBV9
d_call: TRBD1
clone_size: NA
j_call: TRBJ1-2
cdr3_nt: TGTGCCAGCAGACCGGCCACCAGGGGGGATGGCTACACCTTC
cdr3_aa: CASRPATRGDGYTF

v_call: TRBV7-9
d_call: NA
clone_size: once
j_call: TRBJ2-2
cdr3_nt: TGTGCCAGCAGCCTTTCGTCTGGCACCGGGGAGCTGTTTTTT
cdr3_aa: CASSLSSGTGELFF

v_call: TRBV27
d_call: NA
clone_size: NA
j_call: TRBJ2-3
cdr3_nt: TGTGCCAGCAGGCTAAACACAGATACGCAGTATTTT
cdr3_aa: CASRLNTDTQYF

v_call: TRBV5-6
d_call: TRBD2
clone_size: NA
j_call: TRBJ2-2
cdr3_nt: TGTGCCAGCAGCGGGTGGACTAGCGGGAGATGGACCGGGGAGCTGTTTTTT
cdr3_aa: CASSGWTSGRWTGELFF

v_call: TRBV29-1
d_call: NA
clone_size: once
j_call: TRBJ1-2
cdr3_nt: TGCAGCGTCTATGCGGCTATAGCTAACTATGGCTACACCTTC
cdr3_aa: CSVYAAIANYGYTF

v_call: TRBV7-9
d_call: NA
clone_size: NA
j_call: TRBJ1-4
cdr3_nt: TGTGCCAGCAGCACAAGACAGGCGACTAATGAAAAACTGTTTTTT
cdr3_aa: CASSTRQATNEKLFF

v_call: TRBV2
d_call: NA
clone_size: NA
j_call: TRBJ2-3
cdr3_nt: TGTGCCAGCAGTGATTCACGGACAGCTAGCACAGATACGCAGTATTTT
cdr3_aa: CASSDSRTASTDTQYF

v_call: TRBV12-5
d_call: NA
clone_size: NA
j_call: TRBJ2-3
cdr3_nt: TGTGCTAGTGGTCTGCAGGGTGCTAGCACAGATACGCAGTATTTT
cdr3_aa: CASGLQGASTDTQYF

v_call: TRBV2
d_call: NA
clone_size: NA
j_call: TRBJ1-6
cdr3_nt: TGTGCCAGCAGTGATACGGCGGTGCCCCTCCACTTT
cdr3_aa: CASSDTAVPLHF

v_call: TRBV5-4
d_call: NA
clone_size: NA
j_call: TRBJ1-6
cdr3_nt: TGTGCCAGCAGCTGGGGAGAGGGTCCCCTCCACTTT
cdr3_aa: CASSWGEGPLHF

v_call: TRBV4-2
d_call: NA
clone_size: NA
j_call: TRBJ2-1
cdr3_nt: TGTGCCAGCAGCCAAGAGACTTTAGGCAATGAGCAGTTCTTC
cdr3_aa: CASSQETLGNEQFF

v_call: TRBV19
d_call: NA
clone_size: NA
j_call: TRBJ2-7
cdr3_nt: TGTGCCAGTAGTATTTCGGGGAGTGGAGAGCAGTACTTC
cdr3_aa: CASSISGSGEQYF

v_call: TRBV11-2
d_call: NA
clone_size: NA
j_call: TRBJ2-7
cdr3_nt: TGTGCCAGCAGCTTAACCGCAGGGTCGCTCGACTACGAGCAGTACTTC
cdr3_aa: CASSLTAGSLDYEQYF

v_call: TRBV11-2
d_call: NA
clone_size: NA
j_call: TRBJ2-1
cdr3_nt: TGTGCCAGCAGCCTCGACAGGACCTCCTACAATGAGCAGTTCTTC
cdr3_aa: CASSLDRTSYNEQFF

v_call: TRBV6-5
d_call: NA
clone_size: few
j_call: TRBJ1-5
cdr3_nt: TGTGCCAGCAGTTACTCCGGGGGGAACCATCAGCCCCAGCATTTT
cdr3_aa: CASSYSGGNHQPQHF

v_call: TRBV27
d_call: NA
clone_size: NA
j_call: TRBJ1-5
cdr3_nt: TGTGCCAGCAGTTTGGGGATTAGCAATCAGCCCCAGCATTTT
cdr3_aa: CASSLGISNQPQHF

v_call: TRBV15
d_call: TRBD1
clone_size: NA
j_call: TRBJ1-5
cdr3_nt: TGTGCCACCAGAATGGAACCGGGACAGGGGTGGAATAGCAATCAGCCCCAGCATTTT
cdr3_aa: CATRMEPGQGWNSNQPQHF

v_call: TRBV7-9
d_call: TRBD2
clone_size: NA
j_call: TRBJ2-1
cdr3_nt: TGTGCCAGCAGCGCGACTAGCGGGACCGTTAGGAATGAGCAGTTCTTC
cdr3_aa: CASSATSGTVRNEQFF

v_call: TRBV19
d_call: NA
clone_size: NA
j_call: TRBJ2-1
cdr3_nt: TGTGCCAGTAGTATAGCCGGGAGTGGGTACAATGAGCAGTTCTTC
cdr3_aa: CASSIAGSGYNEQFF